Below, 13 T cell receptor beta chains from the same sample are listed, as sequenced in a study of cytomegalovirus exposure and HLA in healthy donors. Both 60 Vbeta primers and 13 Jbeta primers went into the PCR. Repertoires were generated with immunoSEQ multiplex PCR, while TCRdb's copy carries only in-frame clones and drops some. Found here are fewer than 300,000 clones, approximately 90% of them singletons; the top ten hold less than 4.5%. The sequenced sample was PBMCs. All receptors derive from a man between 40 and 49 years old in good health and CMV-seropositive.

This sequence joins TRBV9 and TRBJ2-3; the match to TRBD2 covers 7 bases. The germline gives CDR1 SGDLS, CDR2 YYNGEE. The CDR3 covers 15 residues. V lost 3 bases and J lost 7; bases outside the gene matches: 11. The CDR3 nucleotides are TGTGCCAGCAGCGCGGGGGACTACCCTGGTCATACGCAGTATTTT. Encoded protein: CASSAGDYPGHTQYF.

V usage is TRBV9 and J usage is TRBJ1-6; D is undetermined. The CDR3 contains 14 residues. Looked up from germline, CDR1 is SGDLS and CDR2 is YYNGEE. The germline V and J ends were trimmed by 4 bases and 5 bases, with 10 bases remaining between them. CDR3 sequence reads: CASSLSSHNSPLHF. The CDR3 coding sequence is TGTGCCAGCAGCCTTTCGTCCCATAATTCACCCCTCCACTTT. The full variable domain, completed using reference TRBV9 and TRBJ1-6, is DSGVTQTPKHLITATGQRVTLRCSPRSGDLSVYWYQQSLDQGLQFLIQYYNGEERAKGNILERFSAQQFPDLHSELNLSSLELGDSALYFCASSLSSHNSPLHFGNGTRLTVT.

This clone was seen once. The chain has TRBV28 and TRBJ1-1; no definite D call. Germline CDR1 reads MDHEN; CDR2 reads SYDVKM. The V end was cut by 4 bases, the J end by 2 bases, with 14 bases between. The CDR3 sequence is 15 residues long. CDR3 bases: TGTGCCAGCAGTTCTCCCAGCAGAGGCAACACTGAAGCTTTCTTT. Translating it yields CASSSPSRGNTEAFF.

The genes are TRBV27 and TRBJ2-7; 9 positions agree with TRBD1. V trimming: 3 bases; J trimming: 5 bases; junction bases outside the gene matches: 11. CDR1 is MNHEY and CDR2 is SMNVEV in the germline V gene (reference sequence). CDR3 length: 16 residues. The CDR3 DNA sequence: TGTGCCAGCAGTTTTGGAACGGGACAGGGTAACCACGAGCAGTACTTC. Its translation is CASSFGTGQGNHEQYF.

This chain's CDR3 is CASSIGRASLSTGELFF. The CDR3 nucleotides read TGTGCCAGCAGCATTGGGAGGGCCTCGCTGAGCACCGGGGAGCTGTTTTTT. The rearrangement uses TRBV7-9 and TRBJ2-2, with 7 bases identical to TRBD2. Unmatched junction bases numbered 13, after V lost 5 bases and J lost 4 bases. This CDR3 comprises 17 residues. CDR1 and CDR2 (germline): SEHNR, FQNEAQ (reference sequence).

The rearrangement links TRBV7-9 to TRBJ2-5; 9 nucleotides match TRBD2. The CDR3 sequence is 17 residues long. V shed 5 bases, J shed 1 base, and the junction held 11 bases outside the gene matches. Germline CDR1 reads SEHNR; CDR2 reads FQNEAQ (reference sequence). CDR3: CASSTTIAGAGQETQYF. The CDR3 DNA follows: TGTGCCAGCAGCACCACCATAGCGGGAGCGGGCCAAGAGACCCAGTACTTC.

On this clone itself: The same CDR3 can be traced to other DNA sequences in this sample. The chain combines TRBV28 with TRBJ2-7; D unresolved. The germline gives CDR1 MDHEN, CDR2 SYDVKM. There are 14 residues in the CDR3. The V end was cut by 6 bases, the J end by 0 bases, with 12 bases between. CDR3 in DNA: TGTGCCAGCAGACCGACGGGTTCCTCCTACGAGCAGTACTTC. This sequence encodes CASRPTGSSYEQYF.

V is TRBV19 and J is TRBJ2-3; 8 bases are shared with TRBD2. The CDR3 extends over 18 amino acids. V was pared by 5 bases and J by 3 bases, with 16 bases of the junction left unmatched. CDR1 and CDR2 from the germline V gene are LNHDA and SQIVND (reference sequence). The CDR3 reads CASSWAGGPRGLTDTQYF. The CDR3 nucleotides are TGTGCCAGTAGTTGGGCGGGAGGCCCCCGGGGATTGACAGATACGCAGTATTTT.

The rearrangement joins TRBV4-3 to TRBJ2-1, with D perhaps TRBD2 (5 bases). V lost 3 bases and J 4 bases, leaving 16 bases between the germline ends. The germline V gene has CDR1 LGHNA and CDR2 YSLEER. The CDR3 covers 16 residues. The CDR3, as DNA: TGCGCCAGCAGCCATGATTTAGGACTCGGGTACAATGAGCAGTTCTTC. It codes for CASSHDLGLGYNEQFF.

The chain employs TRBV28 and TRBJ2-1; 12 bases fit TRBD1. Per the germline V gene, CDR1 is MDHEN and CDR2 is SYDVKM. CDR3 length equals 15 residues. V lost 4 bases to trimming and J lost 5 bases; unmatched junction nucleotides: 3. The CDR3 is CASSSGQGAHNEQFF. DNA of the CDR3: TGTGCCAGCAGTTCGGGACAGGGGGCCCACAATGAGCAGTTCTTC.

V and J are TRBV9 and TRBJ2-7; D remains ambiguous. Germline assignment: CDR1 SGDLS and CDR2 YYNGEE. The CDR3 loop spans 13 amino acids. V lost 0 bases and J 3 bases, leaving 7 bases between the germline ends. CDR3 residues: CASSVGFGYEQYF. CDR3 sequence (DNA): TGTGCCAGCAGCGTAGGGTTCGGCTACGAGCAGTACTTC. The full variable domain, completed using reference TRBV9 and TRBJ2-7, is DSGVTQTPKHLITATGQRVTLRCSPRSGDLSVYWYQQSLDQGLQFLIQYYNGEERAKGNILERFSAQQFPDLHSELNLSSLELGDSALYFCASSVGFGYEQYFGPGTRLTVT.

The chain couples TRBV9 to TRBJ2-7; 9 positions match TRBD1. The CDR3 loop spans 14 amino acids. Germline-derived CDR1 and CDR2 are SGDLS and YYNGEE. V lost 3 bases to trimming and J lost 6 bases; unmatched junction nucleotides: 7. The CDR3 here is CASSGGQGNGEQYF. CDR3 DNA sequence: TGTGCCAGCAGCGGGGGACAGGGAAACGGCGAGCAGTACTTC.

This clone has just one count. The DNA for the CDR3 is TGTGCCAGCAGCCCAGACAGGGGGTCGCCCTACGAGCAGTACTTC. Its protein is CASSPDRGSPYEQYF. The rearrangement links TRBV6-5 to TRBJ2-7; TRBD1 aligns across 9 bases. V lost 6 bases, J lost 2 bases, and 8 bases stayed unmatched. Germline V gene data show CDR1 as MNHEY and CDR2 as SVGAGI. The CDR3 spans 15 residues.